Shown below are 27 T cell receptor beta chains from a single sample sequenced in a study of shared clonotypes between healthy human individuals. Repertoires were generated with immunoSEQ multiplex PCR, while TCRdb's copy carries only in-frame clones and drops some. The repertoire holds 2 million or so clones, with around 95% as singletons. Input material: naive CD4+ T cells sorted from blood. Sample subset: CD45RA+ positively selected. Source of these receptors: a man between 18 and 29 years old in good health.

The V gene is TRBV4-1, the J gene TRBJ2-3; D perhaps matches TRBD2 (5 bases). Between the trimmed V and J ends, which lost 1 base and 4 bases, there was a span of 15 bases. This CDR3 spans 16 amino acids. Germline V gene sequence: CDR1 MGHRA, CDR2 YSYEKL. In DNA form, the CDR3 reads TGCGCCAGCAGCCAAGTTGCGGACTTTGTAGCAGATACGCAGTATTTT. It is translated as CASSQVADFVADTQYF.

The V call is TRBV4-3, the J call TRBJ2-1; possibly TRBD2 for D (6 bases). This CDR3 spans 17 amino acids. Germline V gene data show CDR1 as LGHNA and CDR2 as YSLEER. The V and J ends lost 2 bases and 7 bases respectively, with 21 bases between them. Here the CDR3 reads CASSQLGPAGELNEQFF. CDR3 DNA: TGCGCCAGCAGCCAACTAGGCCCAGCGGGCGAATTAAATGAGCAGTTCTTC.

The rearrangement uses TRBV9 and TRBJ1-1; D unclear. This CDR3 is built from 14 residues. Germline V gives CDR1 SGDLS, CDR2 YYNGEE. The V end was cut by 0 bases, the J end by 4 bases, with 10 bases between. The CDR3 reads CASSVGRERTEAFF. CDR3 sequence (DNA): TGTGCCAGCAGCGTAGGGAGGGAGCGCACTGAAGCTTTCTTT.

The rearrangement joins TRBV2 to TRBJ1-2; D is undetermined. Per germline, CDR1 SNHLY and CDR2 FYNNEI. This CDR3 region has 16 residues. Deletions cut 2 bases from V and 5 bases from J, with 18 bases between. CDR3 protein: CASSESRQDFSYGYTF. For the CDR3, the DNA is TGTGCCAGCAGTGAATCCCGCCAGGATTTTTCTTATGGCTACACCTTC.

The chain links TRBV9 to TRBJ2-1; 9 positions agree with TRBD2. After removal of 4 bases from V and 7 bases from J, the junction contained 6 bases not matched to a gene. Germline CDR1 reads SGDLS; CDR2 reads YYNGEE. The CDR3 loop spans 14 amino acids. This chain's CDR3 is CASSPSLAGNEQFF. CDR3 bases: TGTGCCAGCAGCCCCAGCCTAGCGGGGAATGAGCAGTTCTTC.

This clone was seen only a few times. Additional DNA sequences in this sample encode the identical CDR3. This chain uses TRBV7-9 with TRBJ1-1; D might be TRBD1 (6 bases). Trimming cost V 5 bases and J 1 base, with 8 bases left between them. The CDR3 has 13 residues. Per the germline V gene, CDR1 is SEHNR and CDR2 is FQNEAQ (reference sequence). CDR3 residues: CASSRQENTEAFF. The CDR3, as DNA: TGTGCCAGCAGCAGACAGGAGAACACTGAAGCTTTCTTT.

The rearrangement uses TRBV30 and TRBJ1-2; 8 bases agree with TRBD1. Germline V gives CDR1 GTSNPN, CDR2 SVGIG (reference sequence). The CDR3 consists of 15 residues. With 3 bases clipped from V and 0 bases from J, the junction kept 6 bases outside the gene matches. CDR3 coding DNA: TGTGCCTGGAGAACAGGGGGGAACGCTAACTATGGCTACACCTTC. It is translated as CAWRTGGNANYGYTF.

V gene TRBV7-2 combines with J gene TRBJ2-7; TRBD2 matches 11 bases. The CDR3 consists of 16 residues. Trimming cost V 1 base and J 3 bases; bases outside gene matches: 5. Germline-derived CDR1 and CDR2 are SGHTA and FQGNSA. CDR3 nucleotide sequence: TGTGCCAGCAGCTTAGGATTGACTAGCGGGGACTACGAGCAGTACTTC. Amino acids: CASSLGLTSGDYEQYF.

V and J are TRBV6-1 and TRBJ2-7; D is perhaps TRBD1 (5 bases). The CDR3 spans 11 residues. V was clipped by 8 bases and J by 4 bases, with 9 bases between them. The germline V gene has CDR1 MNHNS and CDR2 SASEGT. CDR3 region: CASLRTYEQYF. The DNA for the CDR3 is TGTGCCAGCCTACGGACATACGAGCAGTACTTC.

This chain connects TRBV21-1 to TRBJ2-1; the table gives TRBD1 as D, unverified against the DNA. TRBV21-1 counts as a pseudogene. The CDR3 is made up of 16 amino acids. CDR3: CASSPNRESSYNEQFF. The CDR3 coding sequence is TGTGCCAGCAGCCCTAACAGGGAAAGCTCCTACAATGAGCAGTTCTTC.

The V gene is TRBV6-1, the J gene TRBJ2-5; the D gene could be TRBD1 or TRBD2 (6 bases each). This CDR3 is 17 amino acids long. Trimming left V 3 bases short and J 2 bases short, with 19 bases between. Germline V gene data show CDR1 as MNHNS and CDR2 as SASEGT. The CDR3 reads CASSDPRGGGTQETQYF. The CDR3 nucleotides are TGTGCCAGCAGTGATCCTCGGGGTGGGGGGACACAAGAGACCCAGTACTTC.

V and J are TRBV2 and TRBJ2-2; unclear D gene. V lost 9 bases, J lost 3 bases, and 11 bases lay in between. The CDR3 length is 13 residues. Germline V CDR1 and CDR2: SNHLY, FYNNEI. The CDR3 sequence: CASRPRYTGELFF. The CDR3 region has the DNA TGTGCCAGTCGCCCTCGGTACACCGGGGAGCTGTTTTTT. Combining the CDR3 with reference TRBV2 and TRBJ2-2 gives the whole variable domain EPEVTQTPSHQVTQMGQEVILRCVPISNHLYFYWYRQILGQKVEFLVSFYNNEISEKSEIFDDQFSVERPDGSNFTLKIRSTKLEDSAMYFCASRPRYTGELFFGEGSRLTVL.

This clone was recorded a few times. V is TRBV5-1 and J is TRBJ1-6; possibly TRBD1 for D (6 bases). V was pared by 4 bases and J by 6 bases, with 8 bases between. CDR3 size: 13 residues. From germline, CDR1 is SGHRS and CDR2 YFSETQ. The CDR3 bases are TGCGCCAGCAGCCAGGACAGTAATTCACCCCTCCACTTT. This sequence encodes CASSQDSNSPLHF.

The chain couples TRBV4-3 to TRBJ2-7, with D hard to call. Germline CDR1 is LGHNA and CDR2 is YSLEER. The CDR3 extends over 17 amino acids. V was trimmed by 1 base and J by 0 bases, leaving 16 bases between them. The DNA of the CDR3 is TGCGCCAGCAGCCAAGGCTTCGTAAGCCAGAGCTCCTACGAGCAGTACTTC. It encodes CASSQGFVSQSSYEQYF.

As DNA, the CDR3 is TGTGCCAGCAGCAGGACCCTGAACACCGGGGAGCTGTTTTTT. It specifies CASSRTLNTGELFF. The V call is TRBV11-2, the J call TRBJ2-2; unclear D gene. This CDR3 is built from 14 residues. Trimming removed 5 bases at V and 1 base at J, with 8 bases between. Germline loops: CDR1 SGHAT, CDR2 FQNNGV.

On this clone itself: This same CDR3 is encoded by further DNA sequences in the sample. The rearrangement uses TRBV5-1 and TRBJ1-1; TRBD1 is a possible D gene (6 bases). The V and J ends lost 0 bases and 1 base respectively, with 10 bases between them. This CDR3 spans 15 amino acids. Germline CDR1 is SGHRS and CDR2 is YFSETQ. CDR3: CASSLGTGANTEAFF. The CDR3 nucleotides are TGCGCCAGCAGCTTGGGAACGGGGGCGAACACTGAAGCTTTCTTT.

The chain joins TRBV25-1 to TRBJ1-4; TRBD1 aligns across 8 bases. J gave up 7 bases and V 4 bases, and 5 bases lay outside the gene matches. The CDR3 is 14 residues long. CDR1 MGHDK and CDR2 SYGVNS come from the germline V gene. The CDR3 reads CASSAATGVEKLFF. CDR3 coding DNA: TGTGCCAGCAGTGCTGCGACAGGGGTTGAAAAACTGTTTTTT.

The chain links TRBV29-1 to TRBJ2-5, with 14 bases aligning to TRBD2. The germline V gene has CDR1 SQVTM and CDR2 ANQGSEA. The CDR3 consists of 15 residues. The trim removed 4 bases at V and 5 bases at J, leaving 6 bases unmatched. The chain's CDR3 is CSVGTSGGPGETQYF. CDR3 bases: TGCAGCGTTGGGACTAGCGGGGGGCCCGGGGAGACCCAGTACTTC.

J is TRBJ2-2 and V is TRBV19, with D unresolved. V was shortened by 6 bases and J by 2 bases, with 10 bases between the two germline ends. This CDR3 has 14 residues. Germline CDR1 reads LNHDA; CDR2 reads SQIVND (reference sequence). The CDR3 loop is CASRAEVNTGELFF. In DNA form, the CDR3 reads TGTGCCAGTAGGGCAGAGGTAAACACCGGGGAGCTGTTTTTT.

To note about this clone: This sample includes further DNA sequences coding for the same CDR3. The rearrangement uses TRBV19 and TRBJ1-6, with unresolved D. Germline V gene lookup returns CDR1 LNHDA and CDR2 SQIVND (reference sequence). Trimming shortened V by 1 base and J by 8 bases, and 6 bases separated the two germline ends. The CDR3 sequence is 13 residues long. CDR3 protein: CASSIVPDSPLHF. CDR3 bases: TGTGCCAGTAGTATAGTGCCCGATTCACCCCTCCACTTT.

The V gene is TRBV5-4, the J gene TRBJ1-6; no definite D call. Trimming removed 0 bases from V and 6 bases from J, with 10 bases in between. CDR1 SGHNT and CDR2 YYREEE come from the germline V gene (reference sequence). The CDR3 contains 15 residues. The CDR3 loop is CASSLGDPPNSPLHF. The DNA of the CDR3 is TGTGCCAGCAGCTTGGGTGACCCCCCTAATTCACCCCTCCACTTT.

The chain is built from TRBV25-1 and TRBJ1-6, with 11 bases matching TRBD1. This CDR3 has 14 amino acids. Unmatched junction bases numbered 6, after V lost 8 bases and J lost 9 bases. Germline CDR1 and CDR2: MGHDK and SYGVNS. The CDR3 DNA is TGTGCCAGCCTCGGACAGGGGGCTTTTTCACCCCTCCACTTT. This gives the protein CASLGQGAFSPLHF.

Details on this clone: This CDR3 is also generated by other DNA sequences in the sample. The V and J genes are TRBV30 and TRBJ1-3, with unresolved D. V was cut by 3 bases and J by 4 bases, with 7 bases left in between. The CDR3 runs 12 residues. Germline V CDR1 and CDR2: GTSNPN, SVGIG (reference sequence). The CDR3 reads CAWSETGNTIYF. The CDR3 coding sequence is TGTGCCTGGAGCGAGACGGGAAACACCATATATTTT.

The chain uses TRBV5-1 and TRBJ2-3; no definite D call. The CDR3 has 14 amino acids. Germline assignment: CDR1 SGHRS and CDR2 YFSETQ. Trimming pared 0 bases from V and 5 bases from J, leaving 10 bases between. CDR3 loop: CASSLAQAVDTQYF. CDR3 bases: TGCGCCAGCAGCTTGGCTCAGGCGGTAGATACGCAGTATTTT.

This chain joins TRBV7-2 and TRBJ2-4; 9 bases are a match to TRBD2. Losses at the gene ends were 3 bases for V and 8 bases for J; bases not matched to a gene: 5. CDR3 length equals 14 residues. The germline V gene has CDR1 SGHTA and CDR2 FQGNSA. The CDR3 DNA reads as TGTGCCAGCAGCTTCGGTAGCGGGAGTGACATTCAGTACTTC. Its translation: CASSFGSGSDIQYF.

Regarding this clone: This may be a read error, as it is one base from a much larger clone. The chain carries TRBV5-6 and TRBJ1-3; D not certain. CDR1 SGHDT and CDR2 YYEEEE come from the germline V gene. The CDR3 length is 14 residues. CDR3 in amino acids: CASSPTFSGNTTYF. CDR3 DNA sequence: TGTGCCAGCAGCCCGACTTTCTCTGGAAACACCACATATTTT.

V and J are TRBV2 and TRBJ2-5, with 12 bases that match TRBD2. The CDR3 contains 15 residues. The germline V gene has CDR1 SNHLY and CDR2 FYNNEI. V shed 6 bases and J 5 bases; nucleotides not matched to a gene: 7. The CDR3 here is CASSLLAGGGETQYF. Written as DNA, the CDR3 is TGTGCCAGCAGCCTACTAGCGGGAGGTGGGGAGACCCAGTACTTC.